This T cell receptor (beta chain) was observed in a study of CD8+CD57+ T cells in acquired aplastic anemia. Study at large: The sorted CD4+ and CD8+ cells yielded an average about 3.3 ug of DNA.

The CDR3 length is 12 residues. CDR1 and CDR2 from the germline V gene are DFQATT and SNEGSKA (reference sequence). TCR beta VDJ and CDR3 profiling used genomic DNA as template. MiXCR was run by TCRdb on the reads, yielding one entry per CDR3 protein. Here the sample spans some 190,000 distinct CDR3 sequences, approximately 46% being singletons. Whole-study results and caveats: Patients and controls shared some 30 CD8+ CDR3 sequences. Patient and control CD8+ Simpson's diversity was not significantly different.

To note about this clonotype: The antigen is unknown. With a much larger clone just one base away, this may be a read error.

The sample consisted of sorted CD4+, CD8+, or CD8+CD57+ T cells (not recorded which) from PBMCs. The sequence was collected from a human donor in good health. The rearrangement joins TRBV20-1 to TRBJ2-3, with D tentatively TRBD2 (5 bases). The CDR3 region has the DNA TGCAGTGCTAGAGATCTAGCCACTACGCACTATTTT. This encodes CSARDLATTHYF.